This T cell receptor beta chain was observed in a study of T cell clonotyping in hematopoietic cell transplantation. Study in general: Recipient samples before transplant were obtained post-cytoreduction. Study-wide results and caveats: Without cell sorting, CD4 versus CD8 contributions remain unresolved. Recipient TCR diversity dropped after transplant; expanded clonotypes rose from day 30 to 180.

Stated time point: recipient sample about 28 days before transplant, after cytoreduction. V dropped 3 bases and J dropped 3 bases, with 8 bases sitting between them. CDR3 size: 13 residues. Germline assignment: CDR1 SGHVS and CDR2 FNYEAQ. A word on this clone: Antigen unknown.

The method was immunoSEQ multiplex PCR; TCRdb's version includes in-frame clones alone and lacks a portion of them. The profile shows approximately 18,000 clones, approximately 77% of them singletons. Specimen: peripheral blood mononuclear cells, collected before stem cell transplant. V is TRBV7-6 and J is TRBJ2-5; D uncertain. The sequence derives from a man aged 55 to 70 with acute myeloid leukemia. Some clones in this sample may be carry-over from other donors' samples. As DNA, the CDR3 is TGTGCCAGCAGCTTTTATTCCGAAGAGACCCAGTACTTC. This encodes CASSFYSEETQYF.